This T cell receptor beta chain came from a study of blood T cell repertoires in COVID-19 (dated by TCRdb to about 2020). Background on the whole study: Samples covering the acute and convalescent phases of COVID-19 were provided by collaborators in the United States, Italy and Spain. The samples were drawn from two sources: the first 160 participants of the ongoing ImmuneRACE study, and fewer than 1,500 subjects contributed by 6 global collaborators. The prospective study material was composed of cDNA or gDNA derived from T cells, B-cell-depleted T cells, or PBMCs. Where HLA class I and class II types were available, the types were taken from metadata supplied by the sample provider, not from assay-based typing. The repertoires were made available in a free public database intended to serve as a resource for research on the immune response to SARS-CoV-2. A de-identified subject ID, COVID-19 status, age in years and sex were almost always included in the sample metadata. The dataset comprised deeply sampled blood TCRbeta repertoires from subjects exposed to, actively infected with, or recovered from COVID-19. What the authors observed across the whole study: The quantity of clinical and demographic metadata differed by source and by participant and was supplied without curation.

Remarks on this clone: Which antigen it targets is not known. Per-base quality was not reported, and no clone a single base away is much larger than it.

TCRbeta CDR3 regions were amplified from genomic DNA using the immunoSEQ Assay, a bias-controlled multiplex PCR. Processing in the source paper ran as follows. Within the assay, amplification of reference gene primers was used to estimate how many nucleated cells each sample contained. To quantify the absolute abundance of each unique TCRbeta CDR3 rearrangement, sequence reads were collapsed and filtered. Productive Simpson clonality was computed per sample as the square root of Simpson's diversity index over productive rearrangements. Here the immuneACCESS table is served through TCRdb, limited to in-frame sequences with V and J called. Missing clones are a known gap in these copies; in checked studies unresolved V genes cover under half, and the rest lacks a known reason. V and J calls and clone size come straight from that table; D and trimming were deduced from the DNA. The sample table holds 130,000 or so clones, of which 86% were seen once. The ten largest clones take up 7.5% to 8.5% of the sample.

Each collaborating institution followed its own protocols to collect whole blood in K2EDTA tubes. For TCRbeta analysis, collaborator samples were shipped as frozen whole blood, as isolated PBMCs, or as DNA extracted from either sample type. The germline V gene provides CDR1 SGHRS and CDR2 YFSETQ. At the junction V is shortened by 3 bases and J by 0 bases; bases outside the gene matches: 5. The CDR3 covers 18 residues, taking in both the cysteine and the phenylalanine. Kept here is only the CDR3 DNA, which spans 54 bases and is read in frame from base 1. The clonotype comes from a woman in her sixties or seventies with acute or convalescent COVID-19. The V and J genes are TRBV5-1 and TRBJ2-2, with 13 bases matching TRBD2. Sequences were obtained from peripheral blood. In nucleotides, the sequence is TGCGCCAGCAGCTGGGGACTAGCGGGGAATTCGAACACCGGGGAGCTGTTTTTT. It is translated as CASSWGLAGNSNTGELFF.